This T cell receptor beta chain was sequenced for a study of blood T cell repertoires in COVID-19 (TCRdb year 2020). Describing the broader study: Samples covering the acute and convalescent phases of COVID-19 were provided by collaborators in the United States, Italy and Spain. The repertoires were made available in a free public database intended to serve as a resource for research on the immune response to SARS-CoV-2. HLA class I and class II types, where available, came from metadata supplied by the sample provider rather than from assay-based typing. The sample metadata nearly always contained a de-identified subject ID, COVID-19 status, age in years and sex. Subjects who had been exposed to COVID-19, were actively infected with it, or had recovered from it provided the deeply sampled blood TCRbeta repertoires that made up the dataset. The samples were drawn from two sources: the first 160 participants of the ongoing ImmuneRACE study, and 1,254 subjects contributed by 6 global collaborators. The prospective study material was composed of cDNA or gDNA derived from T cells, B-cell-depleted T cells, or PBMCs.

Findings and caveats that apply to the study as a whole: The quantity of clinical and demographic metadata differed by source and by participant and was supplied without curation.

As for this clone: The target of this receptor is not known. Base qualities are missing; no much larger clone stands one base away.

The immunoSEQ Assay, a bias-controlled multiplex PCR, was used to amplify TCRbeta CDR3 regions from genomic DNA. Turning to the authors' computational methods: Nucleated cell counts per sample were estimated from amplification of reference gene primers within the assay. To quantify the absolute abundance of each unique TCRbeta CDR3 rearrangement, sequence reads were collapsed and filtered. For each sample, productive Simpson clonality was calculated by taking the square root of Simpson's diversity index across productive rearrangements. TCRdb took over this immuneACCESS table, retaining in-frame rearrangements with V and J assigned. Such tables are incomplete; in checked studies, under half of the missing clones stem from an unresolved V gene, and the remainder is unexplained. Clonal size and the V and J genes are those of that table, whereas D and trimming came from the DNA. In all, the sample holds roughly 330,000 clones, and approximately 89% of those were seen once. 5.3% of the sample is in the top ten clones.

Participants in the prospective study were aged 18 to 89 years, lived in more than 20 United States geographic areas, and enrolled through a virtual design. To assign participants to cohorts, the prospective study relied on clinical history that participants themselves reported in a screening survey and a study questionnaire. Recovered participants in ImmuneRACE Cohort 3 were defined by two consecutive negative NP/OP PCR tests, clearance by a healthcare professional, or resolution of symptoms. In the prospective study, whole blood, serum and a nasopharyngeal or oropharyngeal swab were collected from each participant by mobile phlebotomists. Prospective study participants could optionally give additional blood draws and questionnaires over an approximately two-month period. Blood samples from the prospective study were shipped frozen or at room temperature prior to DNA extraction. The receptor's source is a woman in her 30s who had recovered from COVID-19. Sequencing was done on a sample of PBMCs or T cells enriched from blood (not recorded which).

The DNA sequence is given as TGTGCCAGCAGCTTAATAGCGGGGGGGCAGGACGAGCAGTACTTC. Translated, this gives CASSLIAGGQDEQYF. The V gene is TRBV7-2 and the J gene is TRBJ2-7, with 11 bases matching TRBD2. Germline trimming: 2 bases from V, 5 bases from J; junction bases outside gene matches: 5. Its CDR3 holds 15 amino acids, cysteine through phenylalanine. The CDR3 DNA has 45 bases and is translated from base 1. The germline V gene yields SGHTA for CDR1 and FQGNSA for CDR2. Supplemented by the reference TRBV7-2 and TRBJ2-7 proteins around the CDR3, the complete variable domain is GAGVSQSPSNKVTEKGKDVELRCDPISGHTALYWYRQSLGQGLEFLIYFQGNSAPDKSGLPSDRFSAERTGGSVSTLTIQRTQQEDSAVYLCASSLIAGGQDEQYFGPGTRLTVT.